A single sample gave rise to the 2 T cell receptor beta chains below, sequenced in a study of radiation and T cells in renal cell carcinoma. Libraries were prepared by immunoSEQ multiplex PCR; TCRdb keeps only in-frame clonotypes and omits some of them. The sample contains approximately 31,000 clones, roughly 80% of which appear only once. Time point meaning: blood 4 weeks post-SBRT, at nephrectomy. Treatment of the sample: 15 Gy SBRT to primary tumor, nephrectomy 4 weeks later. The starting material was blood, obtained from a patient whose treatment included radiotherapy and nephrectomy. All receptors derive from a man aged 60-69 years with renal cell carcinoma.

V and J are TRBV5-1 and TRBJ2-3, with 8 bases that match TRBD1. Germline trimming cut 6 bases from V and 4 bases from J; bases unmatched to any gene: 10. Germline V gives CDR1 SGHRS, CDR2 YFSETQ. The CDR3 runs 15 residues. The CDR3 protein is CASTLQDRAADTQYF. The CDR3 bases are TGCGCCAGCACCTTACAGGACAGGGCGGCAGATACGCAGTATTTT.

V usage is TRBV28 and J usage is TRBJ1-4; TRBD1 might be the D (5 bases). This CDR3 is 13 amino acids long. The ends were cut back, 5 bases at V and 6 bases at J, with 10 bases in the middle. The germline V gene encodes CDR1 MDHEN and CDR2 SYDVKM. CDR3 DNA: TGTGCCAGCAGTAACGGGGGAGATGAAAAACTGTTTTTT. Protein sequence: CASSNGGDEKLFF.